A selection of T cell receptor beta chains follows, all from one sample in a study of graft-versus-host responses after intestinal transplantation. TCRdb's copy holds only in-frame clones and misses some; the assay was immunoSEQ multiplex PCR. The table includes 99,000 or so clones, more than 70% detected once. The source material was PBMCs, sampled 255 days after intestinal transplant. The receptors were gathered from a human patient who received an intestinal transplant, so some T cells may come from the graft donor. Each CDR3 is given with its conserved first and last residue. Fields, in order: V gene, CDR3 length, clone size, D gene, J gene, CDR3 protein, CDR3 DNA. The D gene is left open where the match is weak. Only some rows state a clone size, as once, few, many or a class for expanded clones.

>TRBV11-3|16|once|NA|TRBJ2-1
CASSFKRGSSYNEQFF
TGTGCCAGCAGCTTCAAGAGGGGGAGCTCCTACAATGAGCAGTTCTTC
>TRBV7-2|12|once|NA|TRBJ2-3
CASREWADTQYF
TGTGCCAGCAGGGAGTGGGCAGATACGCAGTATTTT
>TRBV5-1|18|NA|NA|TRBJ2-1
CASSPIRQADSIYNEQFF
TGCGCCAGCAGCCCAATACGACAGGCCGACTCAATCTACAATGAGCAGTTCTTC
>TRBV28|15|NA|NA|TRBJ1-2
CASSFRGRDNYGYTF
TGTGCCAGCAGTTTTAGGGGTCGCGATAACTATGGCTACACCTTC
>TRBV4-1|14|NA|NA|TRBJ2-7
CASSPGQSSYEQYF
TGCGCCAGCAGCCCCGGACAGAGCTCCTACGAGCAGTACTTC
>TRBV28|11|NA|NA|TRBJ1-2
CASSSSPGYTF
TGTGCCAGCTCTTCGAGTCCCGGCTACACCTTC
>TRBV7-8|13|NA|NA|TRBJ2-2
CASSPTLTGELFF
TGTGCCAGCAGTCCCACCTTAACCGGGGAGCTGTTTTTT
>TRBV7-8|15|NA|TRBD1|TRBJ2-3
CASSLVAGGADTQYF
TGTGCCAGCAGCTTAGTCGCAGGGGGCGCAGATACGCAGTATTTT
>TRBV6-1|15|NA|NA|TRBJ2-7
CASSEEAGAAYEQYF
TGTGCCAGCAGTGAAGAGGCGGGGGCTGCCTACGAGCAGTACTTC
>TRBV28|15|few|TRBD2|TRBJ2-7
CASSLGLAVTYEQYF
TGTGCCAGCAGTTTGGGACTAGCGGTGACCTACGAGCAGTACTTC
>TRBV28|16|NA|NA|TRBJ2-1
CASSQIAFWLAGEQFF
TGTGCCAGCAGTCAGATAGCCTTTTGGCTGGCCGGTGAGCAGTTCTTC
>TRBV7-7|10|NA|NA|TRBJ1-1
CASNETEAFF
TGTGCTAGCAACGAAACTGAAGCTTTCTTT
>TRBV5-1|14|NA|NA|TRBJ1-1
CASRPTDLNTEAFF
TGCGCCAGCAGACCGACGGACTTGAACACTGAAGCTTTCTTT
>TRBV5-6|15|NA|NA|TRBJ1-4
CASSFVSGWNEKLFF
TGTGCCAGCAGCTTTGTGTCAGGGTGGAATGAAAAACTGTTTTTT
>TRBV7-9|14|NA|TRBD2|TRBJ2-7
CASSFAGVRDEQYF
TGTGCCAGCAGCTTTGCGGGAGTTAGAGACGAGCAGTACTTC
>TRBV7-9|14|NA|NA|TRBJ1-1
CASSRSHGYTEAFF
TGTGCCAGCAGCCGGTCCCACGGGTACACTGAAGCTTTCTTT
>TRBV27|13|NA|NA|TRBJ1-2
CASSPTGNYGYTF
TGTGCCAGCAGTCCAACAGGGAACTATGGCTACACCTTC
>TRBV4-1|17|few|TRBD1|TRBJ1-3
CASSQDAPQGAGNTIYF
TGCGCCAGCAGCCAAGATGCTCCACAGGGGGCCGGAAACACCATATATTTT
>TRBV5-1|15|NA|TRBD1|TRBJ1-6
CASSDQPGGNSPLHF
TGCGCCAGCAGCGACCAGCCAGGGGGAAATTCACCCCTCCACTTT
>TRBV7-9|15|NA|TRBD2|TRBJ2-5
CASSLATGGRETQYF
TGTGCCAGCAGCTTAGCAACGGGGGGAAGAGAGACCCAGTACTTC
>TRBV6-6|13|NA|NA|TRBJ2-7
CASSYGGSYEQYF
TGTGCCAGCAGTTACGGTGGATCCTACGAGCAGTACTTC
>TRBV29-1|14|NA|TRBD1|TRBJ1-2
CSVGQGARDYGYTF
TGCAGCGTTGGCCAGGGGGCTCGGGACTATGGCTACACCTTC
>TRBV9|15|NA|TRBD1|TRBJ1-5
CASSVEGQRNQPQHF
TGTGCCAGCAGCGTAGAGGGACAGAGAAATCAGCCCCAGCATTTT